This TCR beta chain was documented in a study of blood T cell repertoires in COVID-19. Study summary: Specimens from acute and convalescent COVID-19 originated in the United States, Italy and Spain.

This clone appeared a single time. Original handling: Reference gene primer amplification gave estimated nucleated cell counts. Measured with immunoSEQ multiplex PCR; TCRdb has only the in-frame clones, and not every one. Clonal size and the V and J genes are those of that table, whereas D and trimming came from the DNA. The sample carries more than 150,000 clones, over 75% recorded once. V lost 3 bases, J lost 4 bases, and 13 bases lay in between. The length of the CDR3 is 14 residues. Germline V gene lookup returns CDR1 SGHDT and CDR2 YYEEEE. The origin of this receptor is a woman in her 40s with acute or convalescent COVID-19. Sequenced: peripheral blood. The rearrangement joins TRBV5-6 to TRBJ1-1, with a weak D call TRBD1 (5 bases). The CDR3 sequence is CASSSQGWGTEAFF. Written as DNA, the CDR3 is TGTGCCAGCAGCTCCCAGGGCTGGGGCACTGAAGCTTTCTTT.